This record covers a single T cell receptor beta chain. Its antigen remains unknown. The sample belongs to a study of beta chain features in type 1 diabetes. Overall study findings and caveats: Shortening that was moderate but significant affected the TCRB CDR3s of Type 1 diabetes patients in all four CD4+ subsets. Whether TCRB rearrangement is influenced by HLA type went unresolved here.

Expressed TCRB transcripts were sequenced because the isolated RNA had all been reverse transcribed beforehand. Method: immunoSEQ multiplex PCR; TCRdb's copy keeps in-frame clones and lacks some. The table has approximately 360,000 clones, approximately 12% seen once; the top ten hold 0.0095% to 0.013%. The CDR3 spans 14 residues. V dropped 5 bases and J dropped 3; count of bases not matched to a gene: 5. Germline assignment: CDR1 SGHTA and CDR2 FQGNSA. The receptor was isolated from a woman between 18 and 29 years old with type 1 diabetes. The chain is built from TRBV7-2 and TRBJ2-7; 9 nucleotides align to TRBD2. The specimen sequenced was naive CD4+ T cells from blood. CDR3 in amino acids: CASSVSGSIYEQYF. Here the CDR3 DNA reads TGTGCCAGCAGCGTTAGCGGGAGTATCTACGAGCAGTACTTC.